Below, 28 T cell receptor beta chains from the same sample are listed, as sequenced in a study of OX40 agonist ivuxolimab in advanced cancers. Clones were sequenced by immunoSEQ multiplex PCR, and TCRdb holds only the in-frame ones, with some missing. The sample consists of tens of thousands of clones, roughly 87% of them appearing once. This material consisted of CD4+ or CD8+ T cells sorted from blood, taken in a trial of the OX40 agonist ivuxolimab. The source is an adult with an advanced solid tumor such as melanoma, head and neck, liver or kidney cancer.

This clone appeared once. J is TRBJ1-2 and V is TRBV10-3, with D possibly matching TRBD1 (6 bases). The germline V gene encodes CDR1 ENHRY and CDR2 SYGVKD. Trimming took off 2 bases at V and 4 bases at J, with 17 bases between the two ends. The CDR3 is made up of 16 amino acids. The CDR3 nucleotides are TGTGCCATCAGTGAGCTAAAGGACAGAGACATCTATGGCTACACCTTC. Its translation is CAISELKDRDIYGYTF.

The rearrangement links TRBV12-5 to TRBJ2-1; TRBD2 matches at 10 bases. After removal of 5 bases from V and 8 bases from J, the junction contained 6 bases not matched to a gene. Germline CDR1 is LGHNT and CDR2 is FRNRAP. This CDR3 has 14 residues. CDR3 residues: CASGIGTSVYEQFF. The CDR3 coding sequence is TGTGCTAGTGGTATTGGGACTAGCGTATATGAGCAGTTCTTC. The whole variable domain, filled in from reference TRBV12-5 and TRBJ2-1, reads DARVTQTPRHKVTEMGQEVTMRCQPILGHNTVFWYRQTMMQGLELLAYFRNRAPLDDSGMPKDRFSAEMPDATLATLKIQPSEPRDSAVYFCASGIGTSVYEQFFGPGTRLTVL.

The chain links TRBV10-3 to TRBJ2-7; TRBD1 aligns across 9 bases. From germline, CDR1 is ENHRY and CDR2 SYGVKD. V lost 7 bases and J lost 3; bases outside the gene matches: 7. The CDR3 consists of 14 residues. CDR3 sequence: CAINARDRDYEQYF. CDR3 DNA sequence: TGTGCCATCAACGCTCGGGACAGGGACTACGAGCAGTACTTC.

The rearrangement joins TRBV2 to TRBJ2-1; D remains ambiguous. The CDR3 totals 14 residues. V was pared by 5 bases and J by 7 bases, with 15 bases between. Germline CDR1 SNHLY, CDR2 FYNNEI. The CDR3 here is CASSPQTRSNEQFF. The CDR3 bases are TGTGCCAGCAGTCCCCAAACACGGTCTAATGAGCAGTTCTTC. The entire variable domain, with the rest obtained from reference TRBV2 and TRBJ2-1, is as follows: EPEVTQTPSHQVTQMGQEVILRCVPISNHLYFYWYRQILGQKVEFLVSFYNNEISEKSEIFDDQFSVERPDGSNFTLKIRSTKLEDSAMYFCASSPQTRSNEQFFGPGTRLTVL.

The genes are TRBV5-5 and TRBJ1-1, with D unresolved. V was shortened by 4 bases and J by 4 bases, with 5 bases between the two germline ends. This CDR3 region has 11 residues. Germline CDR1 reads SGHKS; CDR2 reads YYEKEE (reference sequence). CDR3 sequence (DNA): TGTGCCAGCAGCGCGTTCACTGAAGCTTTCTTT. It is translated as CASSAFTEAFF.

This chain links TRBV4-1 with TRBJ1-1; TRBD1 matches 7 bases. V lost 3 bases to trimming and J lost 4 bases; unmatched junction nucleotides: 8. This CDR3 contains 15 residues. The germline gives CDR1 MGHRA, CDR2 YSYEKL. The CDR3 DNA reads as TGCGCCAGCAGCCAGCCCCTGACAGGGTCCACTGAAGCTTTCTTT. Protein: CASSQPLTGSTEAFF.

The rearrangement joins TRBV2 to TRBJ2-7; the D gene could be TRBD1 or TRBD2 (5 bases each). Germline V lookup: CDR1 SNHLY, CDR2 FYNNEI. This CDR3 is 13 amino acids long. V lost 5 bases and J lost 6, with 14 bases in between. In nucleotides, the CDR3 is TGTGCCAGCAGTATGTCTGTTGGGGGCGAGCAGTACTTC. Its protein is CASSMSVGGEQYF.

The chain combines TRBV6-6 with TRBJ1-3; D ambiguous. V was trimmed by 6 bases and J by 0 bases, leaving 3 bases between them. The CDR3 totals 12 residues. Germline CDR1 MNHNY, CDR2 SVGAGI (reference sequence). As DNA, the CDR3 is TGTGCCAGCAGGGGCTCTGGAAACACCATATATTTT. Translating it yields CASRGSGNTIYF.

This chain connects TRBV29-1 to TRBJ2-7; D not resolved. The CDR3 runs 14 residues. Germline assignment: CDR1 SQVTM and CDR2 ANQGSEA. The V gene lost 3 bases and the J gene lost 0 bases, with 12 bases spanning the gap. The CDR3, as DNA: TGCAGCGTTGATCTGGCCGGAAGCTCCTACGAGCAGTACTTC. Translation gives CSVDLAGSSYEQYF.

The chain recombines TRBV6-6 with TRBJ2-5; D remains unclear. The germline V and J ends were trimmed by 0 bases and 5 bases, with 10 bases remaining between them. CDR3 size: 14 residues. Germline V lookup: CDR1 MNHNY, CDR2 SVGAGI (reference sequence). For the CDR3, the DNA is TGTGCCAGCAGTTACTCCATCTCACGGGAGACCCAGTACTTC. Translated, it gives CASSYSISRETQYF.

In this sample, this clone turned up a few times. The rearrangement links TRBV5-8 to TRBJ2-1; D unresolved. The CDR3 is made up of 16 amino acids. V was clipped by 0 bases and J by 2 bases, with 12 bases between them. Germline V gene sequence: CDR1 SGHTS, CDR2 YDEGEE. The CDR3 protein is CASSLAQGLTYNEQFF. The CDR3 DNA sequence: TGTGCCAGCAGCTTGGCCCAAGGGCTTACCTACAATGAGCAGTTCTTC.

Only one count was recorded for this clone. This chain uses TRBV5-4 with TRBJ1-3, with TRBD1 matching over 9 bases. With V trimmed by 3 bases and J by 4 bases, 2 bases remained unmatched. CDR1 is SGHNT, CDR2 YYREEE, per germline (reference sequence). This CDR3 contains 14 residues. The CDR3 nucleotides read TGTGCCAGCAGCTGGACAGGGGCGGGAAACACCATATATTTT. It encodes CASSWTGAGNTIYF. The complete variable domain, with remaining parts taken from reference TRBV5-4 and TRBJ1-3, reads ETGVTQSPTHLIKTRGQQVTLRCSSQSGHNTVSWYQQALGQGPQFIFQYYREEENGRGNFPPRFSGLQFPNYSSELNVNALELDDSALYLCASSWTGAGNTIYFGEGSWLTVV.

The V call is TRBV9, the J call TRBJ2-7, with a tentative D call TRBD1 (6 bases). From germline, CDR1 is SGDLS and CDR2 YYNGEE. The CDR3 covers 14 residues. Between the trimmed V and J ends, which lost 3 bases and 1 base, there was a span of 11 bases. CDR3 in amino acids: CASSAQGISYEQYF. The DNA of the CDR3 is TGTGCCAGCAGCGCCCAGGGGATTTCCTACGAGCAGTACTTC.

Here the CDR3 DNA reads TGTGCCAGCAGACGGACAGGGGCCAATCAGCCCCAGCATTTT. Translating it yields CASRRTGANQPQHF. The chain couples TRBV11-2 to TRBJ1-5, with TRBD1 identical over 9 bases. Germline V gives CDR1 SGHAT, CDR2 FQNNGV. The CDR3 length is 14 residues. V shed 6 bases, J shed 3 bases, and the junction held 3 bases outside the gene matches.

The table lists this clone with a count of one. The chain uses TRBV28 and TRBJ2-7, with TRBD1 identical over 9 bases. CDR3 length: 12 residues. The germline gives CDR1 MDHEN, CDR2 SYDVKM. Losses at the gene ends were 6 bases for V and 3 bases for J; bases not matched to a gene: 0. CDR3 loop: CASRGQGYEQYF. The DNA for the CDR3 is TGTGCCAGCAGGGGACAGGGCTACGAGCAGTACTTC.

The chain links TRBV6-5 to TRBJ2-2, with 8 bases fitting TRBD1. Germline trimming cut 2 bases from V and 3 bases from J; bases unmatched to any gene: 5. This CDR3 has 16 amino acids. CDR1 MNHEY and CDR2 SVGAGI come from the germline V gene. Here the CDR3 reads CASSYGTGIYTGELFF. DNA for the CDR3: TGTGCCAGCAGTTACGGGACAGGAATCTACACCGGGGAGCTGTTTTTT.

CDR3 protein: CASSQAPQQLRGGGELFF. The CDR3 DNA reads TGCGCCAGCAGCCAAGCCCCCCAGCAATTGCGGGGTGGCGGGGAGCTGTTTTTT. The chain recombines TRBV4-1 with TRBJ2-2; a weak D match, TRBD2 (6 bases). Trimming left V 1 base short and J 7 bases short, with 22 bases between. CDR3 length: 18 residues. Germline loops: CDR1 MGHRA, CDR2 YSYEKL.

This chain links TRBV7-3 with TRBJ2-5, with 7 bases fitting TRBD1. This CDR3 spans 15 amino acids. V gave up 5 bases and J gave up 5 bases; unmatched junction bases: 11. Germline V CDR1 and CDR2: SGHTA, FQGTGA. CDR3 loop: CASSLGGGTLETQYF. CDR3 nucleotides: TGTGCCAGCAGCCTAGGGGGCGGAACCCTGGAGACCCAGTACTTC.

The chain combines TRBV9 with TRBJ2-1; the D call may be TRBD1 or TRBD2 (5 bases each). This CDR3 is built from 18 residues. CDR1 SGDLS and CDR2 YYNGEE come from the germline V gene. With 0 bases removed from V and 4 bases from J, the gap between germline ends came to 20 bases. In DNA, the CDR3 is TGTGCCAGCAGCGTAGCTGTAGGGGTGAGGGCGGATTACAATGAGCAGTTCTTC. Its protein is CASSVAVGVRADYNEQFF.

Comments on this clone: Other DNA sequences in the same sample also yield this CDR3. The rearrangement joins TRBV19 to TRBJ2-2, with D unresolved. Germline values: CDR1 LNHDA, CDR2 SQIVND (reference sequence). This CDR3 contains 14 residues. The ends were cut back, 3 bases at V and 1 base at J, with 6 bases in the middle. For the CDR3, the DNA is TGTGCCAGTAGTATCTTGGGGAACACCGGGGAGCTGTTTTTT. Residues: CASSILGNTGELFF. Supplemented by reference TRBV19 and TRBJ2-2, the full variable domain reads DGGITQSPKYLFRKEGQNVTLSCEQNLNHDAMYWYRQDPGQGLRLIYYSQIVNDFQKGDIAEGYSVSREKKESFPLTVTSAQKNPTAFYLCASSILGNTGELFFGEGSRLTVL.

The chain uses TRBV6-5 and TRBJ2-7; 8 nucleotides line up with TRBD1. This CDR3 comprises 15 residues. The germline gives CDR1 MNHEY, CDR2 SVGAGI. The trim removed 6 bases at V and 3 bases at J, leaving 10 bases unmatched. CDR3 sequence (DNA): TGTGCCAGCAGAGCAGCAGGGGGCTTTATCTACGAGCAGTACTTC. It encodes CASRAAGGFIYEQYF.

J is TRBJ2-7 and V is TRBV14; D is unclear. Trimming took off 3 bases at V and 0 bases at J, with 12 bases between the two ends. This CDR3 region has 15 residues. Germline V gene data show CDR1 as SGHDN and CDR2 as FVKESK. The chain's CDR3 is CASSHPFTGSYEQYF. CDR3 DNA: TGTGCCAGCAGCCACCCCTTCACCGGCTCCTACGAGCAGTACTTC.

The J gene is TRBJ2-7, the V gene TRBV6-5; TRBD1 is a possible D gene (6 bases). Looked up from germline, CDR1 is MNHEY and CDR2 is SVGAGI. Trimming shortened V by 0 bases and J by 5 bases, and 11 bases separated the two germline ends. The CDR3 consists of 14 residues. The CDR3 bases are TGTGCCAGCAGTTACTCCCTTGGGGGCAACGAGCAGTACTTC. Translating it yields CASSYSLGGNEQYF.

This clone has more than one count but fewer than ten. This chain joins TRBV27 and TRBJ1-5, with a weak D call TRBD1 (5 bases). This CDR3 is 14 amino acids long. In germline, CDR1 is MNHEY, CDR2 SMNVEV (reference sequence). V lost 3 bases and J lost 6, with 12 bases in between. CDR3 in DNA: TGTGCCAGCAGTTTCGGGGACGAGGGTCAGCCCCAGCATTTT. Residues: CASSFGDEGQPQHF.

This chain uses TRBV6-5 with TRBJ1-3, with 7 bases lining up with TRBD1. CDR1 MNHEY and CDR2 SVGAGI come from the germline V gene. With 6 bases clipped from V and 3 bases from J, the junction kept 8 bases outside the gene matches. The CDR3 is 15 residues long. The CDR3 sequence: CASRQGWNVGNTIYF. In DNA form, the CDR3 reads TGTGCCAGCAGACAGGGGTGGAATGTTGGAAACACCATATATTTT.

CDR3 nucleotide sequence: TGTGCCAGCAGGAACCTGGGGAGTGAAAAACTGTTTTTT. It is translated as CASRNLGSEKLFF. The chain is built from TRBV27 and TRBJ1-4; D is unclear. The CDR3 totals 13 residues. V was clipped by 6 bases and J by 7 bases, with 12 bases between them. The germline CDR1 and CDR2 sequences are MNHEY and SMNVEV (reference sequence).

The rearrangement links TRBV11-3 to TRBJ2-5, with D perhaps matching TRBD1 or TRBD2 (5 bases each). V was cut by 5 bases and J by 0 bases, with 13 bases left in between. Germline V gene lookup returns CDR1 SGHNT and CDR2 YENEEA. The CDR3 extends over 15 amino acids. The CDR3 DNA reads as TGTGCCAGCAGCCCCCGGGGCCATGACCAAGAGACCCAGTACTTC. Translating gives CASSPRGHDQETQYF.

V and J are TRBV15 and TRBJ2-5; D is possibly TRBD1 (6 bases). The V gene lost 3 bases and the J gene lost 5 bases, with 16 bases spanning the gap. Germline V CDR1 and CDR2: LNHNV, YYDKDF (reference sequence). There are 15 residues in the CDR3. The CDR3 is CATSRGTPQRETQYF. The CDR3 DNA sequence: TGTGCCACCAGCAGGGGGACACCTCAGCGGGAGACCCAGTACTTC.